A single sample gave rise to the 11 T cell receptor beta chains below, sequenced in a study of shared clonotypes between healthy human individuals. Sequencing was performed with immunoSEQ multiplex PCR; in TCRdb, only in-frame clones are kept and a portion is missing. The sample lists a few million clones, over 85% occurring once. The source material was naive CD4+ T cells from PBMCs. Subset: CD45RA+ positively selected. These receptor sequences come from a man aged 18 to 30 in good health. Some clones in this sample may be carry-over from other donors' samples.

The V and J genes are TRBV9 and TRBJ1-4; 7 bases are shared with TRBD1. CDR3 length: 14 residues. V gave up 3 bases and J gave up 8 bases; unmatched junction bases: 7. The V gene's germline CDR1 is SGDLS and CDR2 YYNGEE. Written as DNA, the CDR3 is TGTGCCAGCAGCGGACAGGGATCAGAAGAAAAACTGTTTTTT. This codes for CASSGQGSEEKLFF.

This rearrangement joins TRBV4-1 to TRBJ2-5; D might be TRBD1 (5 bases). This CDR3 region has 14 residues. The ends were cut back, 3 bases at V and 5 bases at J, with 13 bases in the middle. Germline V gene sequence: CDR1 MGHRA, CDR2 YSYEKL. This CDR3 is CASSQALGRETQYF. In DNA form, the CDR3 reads TGCGCCAGCAGCCAGGCCCTGGGGCGGGAGACCCAGTACTTC.

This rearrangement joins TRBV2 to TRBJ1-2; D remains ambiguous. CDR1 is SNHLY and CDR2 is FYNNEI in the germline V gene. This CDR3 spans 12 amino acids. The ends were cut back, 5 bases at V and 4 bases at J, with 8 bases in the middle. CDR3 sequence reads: CASSTEGYGYTF. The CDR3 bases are TGTGCCAGCAGTACAGAGGGCTATGGCTACACCTTC.

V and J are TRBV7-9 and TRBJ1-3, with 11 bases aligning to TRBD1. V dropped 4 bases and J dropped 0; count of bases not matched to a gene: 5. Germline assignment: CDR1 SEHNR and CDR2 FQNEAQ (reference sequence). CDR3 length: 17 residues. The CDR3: CASSSGQGDHSGNTIYF. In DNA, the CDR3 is TGTGCCAGCAGCTCGGGACAGGGGGATCACTCTGGAAACACCATATATTTT.

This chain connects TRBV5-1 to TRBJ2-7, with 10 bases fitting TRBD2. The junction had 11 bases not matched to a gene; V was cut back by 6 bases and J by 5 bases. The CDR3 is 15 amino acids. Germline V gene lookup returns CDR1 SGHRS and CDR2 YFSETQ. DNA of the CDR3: TGCGCCAGCAACCCGAGCGGGAGGGGTTACGACGAGCAGTACTTC. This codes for CASNPSGRGYDEQYF.

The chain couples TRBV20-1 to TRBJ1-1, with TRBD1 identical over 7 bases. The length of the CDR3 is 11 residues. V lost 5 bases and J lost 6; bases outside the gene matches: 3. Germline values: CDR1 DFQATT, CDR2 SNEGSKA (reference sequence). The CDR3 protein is CSAQGGAEAFF. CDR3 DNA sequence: TGCAGTGCTCAGGGGGGGGCTGAAGCTTTCTTT.

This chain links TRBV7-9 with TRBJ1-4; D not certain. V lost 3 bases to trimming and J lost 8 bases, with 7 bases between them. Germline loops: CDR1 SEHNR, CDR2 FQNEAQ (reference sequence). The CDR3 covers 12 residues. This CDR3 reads CASSFQGEKLFF. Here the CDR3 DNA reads TGTGCCAGCAGCTTCCAAGGAGAAAAACTGTTTTTT.

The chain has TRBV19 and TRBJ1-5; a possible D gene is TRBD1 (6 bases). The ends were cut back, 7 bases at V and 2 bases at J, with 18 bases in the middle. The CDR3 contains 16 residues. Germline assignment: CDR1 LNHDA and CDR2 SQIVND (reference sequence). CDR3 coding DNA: TGTGCCAGTACCCGAGGGGGGACGTCCGGCAATCAGCCCCAGCATTTT. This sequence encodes CASTRGGTSGNQPQHF.

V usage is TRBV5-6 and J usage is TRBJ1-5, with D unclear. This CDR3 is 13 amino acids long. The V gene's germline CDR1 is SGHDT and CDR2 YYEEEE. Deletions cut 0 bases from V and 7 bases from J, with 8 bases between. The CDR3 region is CASSLGGRQPQHF. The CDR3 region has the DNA TGTGCCAGCAGCTTGGGCGGAAGGCAGCCCCAGCATTTT.

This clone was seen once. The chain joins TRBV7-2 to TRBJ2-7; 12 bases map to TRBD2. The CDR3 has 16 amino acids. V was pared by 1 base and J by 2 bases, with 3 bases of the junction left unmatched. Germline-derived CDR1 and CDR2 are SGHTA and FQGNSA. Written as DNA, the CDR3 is TGTGCCAGCAGCTTAGTCGCTAGCGGGAGGGCCTACGAGCAGTACTTC. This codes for CASSLVASGRAYEQYF.

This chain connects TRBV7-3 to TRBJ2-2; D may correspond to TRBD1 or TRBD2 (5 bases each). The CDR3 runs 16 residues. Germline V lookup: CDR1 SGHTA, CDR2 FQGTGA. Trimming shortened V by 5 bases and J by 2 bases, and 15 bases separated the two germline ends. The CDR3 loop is CASSVAGARNTGELFF. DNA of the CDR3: TGTGCCAGCAGCGTTGCCGGGGCGAGAAACACCGGGGAGCTGTTTTTT.